This is a list of T cell receptor beta chains from one sample in a study of early T cells in non-severe SARS-CoV-2 infection. In TCRdb, the 5' RACE reads were re-called with MiXCR into one record per CDR3 protein. The sample lists around 58,000 distinct CDR3 sequences; more than 9.5% were seen once. Sequenced input: whole blood. The receptor source for this set is an adult who was a healthcare worker with PCR-confirmed SARS-CoV-2 infection or an uninfected control (not recorded which). Each CDR3 is given with its conserved first and last residue. Each record gives: clone size, V gene, D gene, J gene, CDR3 protein, CDR3 DNA. D genes are given only for firm matches. Some rows mark clone size as missing; the rest say once, few, many or name a class of expanded clone.

clone_size: many; v_call: TRBV7-9; d_call: -; j_call: TRBJ2-5; cdr3_aa: CASSLIAGGGSQYF; cdr3_nt: TGTGCCAGCAGCTTAATCGCAGGAGGAGGGTCCCAGTACTTC
clone_size: many; v_call: TRBV7-2; d_call: -; j_call: TRBJ2-7; cdr3_aa: CASSLAAIFTYEQYF; cdr3_nt: TGTGCCAGCAGCTTAGCAGCAATTTTTACCTACGAGCAGTACTTC
clone_size: many; v_call: TRBV19; d_call: -; j_call: TRBJ2-2; cdr3_aa: CASSIEAGGGELFF; cdr3_nt: TGTGCCAGTAGTATAGAGGCAGGCGGCGGGGAGCTGTTTTTT
clone_size: many; v_call: TRBV19; d_call: TRBD2; j_call: TRBJ2-3; cdr3_aa: CASSIRLAGGADTQYF; cdr3_nt: TGTGCCAGTAGTATAAGACTAGCGGGAGGGGCAGATACGCAGTATTTT
clone_size: many; v_call: TRBV24-1; d_call: -; j_call: TRBJ1-2; cdr3_aa: CATQDGNYGYTF; cdr3_nt: TGTGCCACCCAGGACGGGAACTATGGCTACACCTTC
clone_size: many; v_call: TRBV19; d_call: -; j_call: TRBJ2-5; cdr3_aa: CASSPGDNEIETQYF; cdr3_nt: TGTGCCAGTTCTCCCGGGGACAACGAGATCGAGACCCAGTACTTC
clone_size: few; v_call: TRBV20-1; d_call: -; j_call: TRBJ2-3; cdr3_aa: CSALRGAASTDTQYF; cdr3_nt: TGCAGTGCTCTCAGGGGGGCGGCTAGCACAGATACGCAGTATTTT
clone_size: -; v_call: TRBV9; d_call: -; j_call: TRBJ1-2; cdr3_aa: CASSVEGRVNGYTF; cdr3_nt: TGTGCCAGCAGCGTAGAGGGCAGGGTGAATGGCTACACCTTC
clone_size: -; v_call: TRBV12-3/TRBV12-4; d_call: -; j_call: TRBJ1-6; cdr3_aa: CASSLRSGNSPLHF; cdr3_nt: TGTGCCAGCAGTTTAAGGTCCGGGAATTCACCCCTCCACTTT
clone_size: few; v_call: TRBV12-3/TRBV12-4; d_call: -; j_call: TRBJ1-5; cdr3_aa: CASSFGVNQPQHF; cdr3_nt: TGTGCCAGCAGTTTTGGGGTTAATCAGCCCCAGCATTTT
clone_size: -; v_call: TRBV7-2; d_call: TRBD1; j_call: TRBJ2-7; cdr3_aa: CASSLSGTDYEQYF; cdr3_nt: TGTGCCAGCAGCCTATCCGGGACAGACTACGAGCAGTACTTC
clone_size: many; v_call: TRBV29-1; d_call: TRBD1; j_call: TRBJ2-3; cdr3_aa: CSVGGGTGTDTQYF; cdr3_nt: TGCAGCGTTGGAGGTGGGACAGGCACAGATACGCAGTATTTT
clone_size: many; v_call: TRBV7-2; d_call: TRBD1; j_call: TRBJ2-1; cdr3_aa: CASSLMGQGSNEQFF; cdr3_nt: TGTGCCAGCAGCTTAATGGGACAGGGATCCAATGAGCAGTTCTTC
clone_size: many; v_call: TRBV30; d_call: -; j_call: TRBJ2-1; cdr3_aa: CAWDSYNEQFF; cdr3_nt: TGTGCCTGGGACAGTTACAATGAGCAGTTCTTC
clone_size: -; v_call: TRBV7-2; d_call: -; j_call: TRBJ2-2; cdr3_aa: CASSEVVKGEAGELFF; cdr3_nt: TGTGCCAGCAGCGAAGTGGTAAAGGGGGAGGCCGGGGAGCTGTTTTTT
clone_size: many; v_call: TRBV27; d_call: -; j_call: TRBJ1-2; cdr3_aa: CASSFRVGGSRHGYTF; cdr3_nt: TGTGCCAGCAGTTTTCGAGTCGGGGGTTCCCGGCATGGCTACACCTTC
clone_size: -; v_call: TRBV14; d_call: TRBD1; j_call: TRBJ1-1; cdr3_aa: CASSQVKDRQLNTEAFF; cdr3_nt: TGTGCCAGCAGCCAAGTAAAGGACAGGCAGCTTAACACTGAAGCTTTCTTT
clone_size: many; v_call: TRBV27; d_call: TRBD1; j_call: TRBJ2-7; cdr3_aa: CASAWTGAYEQYF; cdr3_nt: TGTGCCAGCGCCTGGACAGGGGCCTACGAGCAGTACTTC
clone_size: many; v_call: TRBV5-1; d_call: TRBD1; j_call: TRBJ1-5; cdr3_aa: CASSPTGLYGNQPQHF; cdr3_nt: TGCGCCAGCAGCCCGACAGGGCTTTATGGCAATCAGCCCCAGCATTTT
clone_size: -; v_call: TRBV7-7; d_call: -; j_call: TRBJ2-1; cdr3_aa: CASSLTSGGDNEQFF; cdr3_nt: TGTGCTAGCAGCTTAACGTCAGGTGGGGACAATGAGCAGTTCTTC
clone_size: few; v_call: TRBV20-1; d_call: TRBD1; j_call: TRBJ1-2; cdr3_aa: CSARDWGQGSFGYTF; cdr3_nt: TGCAGTGCTAGAGACTGGGGACAGGGGAGTTTTGGCTACACCTTC
clone_size: few; v_call: TRBV5-1; d_call: TRBD1; j_call: TRBJ1-2; cdr3_aa: CASSFGQAEYGYTF; cdr3_nt: TGCGCCAGCAGCTTTGGACAGGCCGAGTATGGCTACACCTTC
clone_size: many; v_call: TRBV4-2; d_call: TRBD1; j_call: TRBJ2-7; cdr3_aa: CASGQGAAYEQYF; cdr3_nt: TGTGCCAGCGGACAGGGGGCGGCTTACGAGCAGTACTTC
clone_size: few; v_call: TRBV29-1; d_call: TRBD2; j_call: TRBJ2-1; cdr3_aa: CSVEELAGEYNEQFF; cdr3_nt: TGCAGCGTTGAAGAGTTAGCGGGGGAATACAATGAGCAGTTCTTC
clone_size: many; v_call: TRBV4-3; d_call: -; j_call: TRBJ1-1; cdr3_aa: CASSQRRNTEAFF; cdr3_nt: TGCGCCAGCAGCCAAAGGAGGAACACTGAAGCTTTCTTT
clone_size: few; v_call: TRBV12-3/TRBV12-4; d_call: -; j_call: TRBJ1-3; cdr3_aa: CASSLSVGNTIYF; cdr3_nt: TGTGCCAGCAGTTTATCGGTAGGAAACACCATATATTTT
clone_size: many; v_call: TRBV11-2; d_call: TRBD1; j_call: TRBJ1-5; cdr3_aa: CASSSTGTANQPQHF; cdr3_nt: TGTGCCAGCAGCTCGACGGGGACAGCCAATCAGCCCCAGCATTTT
clone_size: -; v_call: TRBV20-1; d_call: -; j_call: TRBJ2-3; cdr3_aa: CSAFHRGGGTDTQYF; cdr3_nt: TGCAGTGCTTTTCACAGGGGCGGGGGCACAGATACGCAGTATTTT
clone_size: medium-sized; v_call: TRBV24-1; d_call: -; j_call: TRBJ1-2; cdr3_aa: CATSSAQPPYGYTF; cdr3_nt: TGTGCCACCAGTTCCGCGCAGCCTCCCTATGGCTACACCTTC
clone_size: many; v_call: TRBV12-3/TRBV12-4; d_call: -; j_call: TRBJ2-1; cdr3_aa: CASSQQYNEQFF; cdr3_nt: TGTGCCAGCAGTCAGCAATACAATGAGCAGTTCTTC
clone_size: few; v_call: TRBV7-9; d_call: -; j_call: TRBJ2-4; cdr3_aa: CASSPRILAKNIQYF; cdr3_nt: TGTGCCAGCAGCCCCCGGATTCTAGCCAAAAACATTCAGTACTTC
clone_size: -; v_call: TRBV18; d_call: -; j_call: TRBJ1-3; cdr3_aa: CAGSPWRDTSSGNTIYF; cdr3_nt: TGTGCCGGCTCACCATGGCGGGACACCTCCTCTGGAAACACCATATATTTT
clone_size: many; v_call: TRBV3-1; d_call: TRBD2; j_call: TRBJ2-1; cdr3_aa: CASSTRLAGDNEQFF; cdr3_nt: TGTGCCAGCAGCACTCGACTAGCGGGAGACAATGAGCAGTTCTTC
clone_size: few; v_call: TRBV6-2/TRBV6-3; d_call: TRBD2; j_call: TRBJ2-7; cdr3_aa: CASREGASGPYEQYF; cdr3_nt: TGTGCCAGCAGGGAAGGAGCTAGCGGTCCCTACGAGCAGTACTTC
clone_size: -; v_call: TRBV4-1; d_call: -; j_call: TRBJ2-1; cdr3_aa: CASSQVGVGEQFF; cdr3_nt: TGCGCCAGCAGCCAAGTGGGGGTTGGTGAGCAGTTCTTC
clone_size: many; v_call: TRBV19; d_call: -; j_call: TRBJ1-2; cdr3_aa: CASSIDWGNYGYTF; cdr3_nt: TGTGCCAGTAGTATAGATTGGGGTAACTATGGCTACACCTTC
clone_size: -; v_call: TRBV29-1; d_call: TRBD1; j_call: TRBJ1-2; cdr3_aa: CSVSDRGRNYGYTF; cdr3_nt: TGCAGCGTTTCGGACAGGGGGCGGAACTATGGCTACACCTTC
clone_size: -; v_call: TRBV6-5; d_call: TRBD1; j_call: TRBJ1-5; cdr3_aa: CASSSRQGGNQPQHF; cdr3_nt: TGTGCCAGCAGTTCCAGACAGGGGGGAAATCAGCCCCAGCATTTT
clone_size: many; v_call: TRBV19; d_call: TRBD2; j_call: TRBJ2-7; cdr3_aa: CASSIGSGASYEQYF; cdr3_nt: TGTGCCAGTAGTATAGGTAGCGGGGCCTCCTACGAGCAGTACTTC
clone_size: many; v_call: TRBV5-6; d_call: TRBD2; j_call: TRBJ2-3; cdr3_aa: CASSWGLAGEGSEDTQYF; cdr3_nt: TGTGCCAGCAGTTGGGGACTAGCGGGAGAAGGGTCGGAAGATACGCAGTATTTT
clone_size: many; v_call: TRBV12-3/TRBV12-4; d_call: TRBD2; j_call: TRBJ2-7; cdr3_aa: CASSLSSGSYEQYF; cdr3_nt: TGTGCCAGCAGTTTATCTAGCGGGAGCTACGAGCAGTACTTC
clone_size: few; v_call: TRBV11-2; d_call: -; j_call: TRBJ2-1; cdr3_aa: CASSLGYNEQFF; cdr3_nt: TGTGCCAGCAGCTTAGGTTACAATGAGCAGTTCTTC
clone_size: many; v_call: TRBV4-1; d_call: -; j_call: TRBJ2-1; cdr3_aa: CASTRDRLANNEQFF; cdr3_nt: TGCGCCAGCACTCGGGACCGGCTAGCGAACAATGAGCAGTTCTTC
clone_size: few; v_call: TRBV30; d_call: -; j_call: TRBJ1-5; cdr3_aa: CAWSSGAYQPQHF; cdr3_nt: TGTGCCTGGAGTTCCGGGGCCTATCAGCCCCAGCATTTT
clone_size: -; v_call: TRBV5-1; d_call: -; j_call: TRBJ2-4; cdr3_aa: CASSLVGGSQNIQYF; cdr3_nt: TGCGCCAGCAGCTTGGTAGGCGGGTCCCAAAACATTCAGTACTTC
clone_size: few; v_call: TRBV2; d_call: -; j_call: TRBJ2-7; cdr3_aa: CAVRVIYEQYF; cdr3_nt: TGTGCCGTCCGGGTGATATACGAGCAGTACTTC
clone_size: -; v_call: TRBV21-1; d_call: -; j_call: TRBJ2-7; cdr3_aa: CASSGEKYF; cdr3_nt: TGTGCCAGCAGCGGGGAGAAGTACTTC
clone_size: -; v_call: TRBV7-2; d_call: TRBD2; j_call: TRBJ2-1; cdr3_aa: CASSLVGGRASYNEQFF; cdr3_nt: TGTGCCAGCAGCTTAGTAGGCGGGAGAGCATCCTACAATGAGCAGTTCTTC
clone_size: many; v_call: TRBV7-6; d_call: -; j_call: TRBJ1-3; cdr3_aa: CASSYGSNSGNTIYF; cdr3_nt: TGTGCCAGCAGCTACGGGTCCAACTCTGGAAACACCATATATTTT
clone_size: many; v_call: TRBV6-1; d_call: -; j_call: TRBJ2-5; cdr3_aa: CASSEDGETQYF; cdr3_nt: TGTGCCAGCAGTGAAGACGGGGAGACCCAGTACTTC
clone_size: -; v_call: TRBV5-1; d_call: -; j_call: TRBJ2-6; cdr3_aa: CASSLVVGSGANVLTF; cdr3_nt: TGCGCCAGCAGCTTGGTCGTGGGCTCTGGGGCCAACGTCCTGACTTTC